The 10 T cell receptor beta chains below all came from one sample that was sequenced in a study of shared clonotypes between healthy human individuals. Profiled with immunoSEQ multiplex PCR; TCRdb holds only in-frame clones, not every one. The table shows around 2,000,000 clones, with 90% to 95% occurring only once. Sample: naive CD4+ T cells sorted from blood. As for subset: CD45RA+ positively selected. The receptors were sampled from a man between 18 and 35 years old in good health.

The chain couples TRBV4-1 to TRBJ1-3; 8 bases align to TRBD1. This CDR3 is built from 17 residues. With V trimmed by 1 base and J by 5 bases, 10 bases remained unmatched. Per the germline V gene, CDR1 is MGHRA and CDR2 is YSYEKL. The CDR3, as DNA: TGCGCCAGCAGCCAAGTGCGAGACAGGGGAATACGAAACACCATATATTTT. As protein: CASSQVRDRGIRNTIYF.

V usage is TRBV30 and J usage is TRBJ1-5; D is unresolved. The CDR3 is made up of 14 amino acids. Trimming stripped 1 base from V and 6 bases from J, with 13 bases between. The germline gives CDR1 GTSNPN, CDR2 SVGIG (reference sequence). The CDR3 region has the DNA TGTGCCTGGAGTGGAGATCTATCAGGTCAGCCCCAGCATTTT. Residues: CAWSGDLSGQPQHF. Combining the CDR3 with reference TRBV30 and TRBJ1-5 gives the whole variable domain SQTIHQWPATLVQPVGSPLSLECTVEGTSNPNLYWYRQAAGRGLQLLFYSVGIGQISSEVPQNLSASRPQDRQFILSSKKLLLSDSGFYLCAWSGDLSGQPQHFGDGTRLSIL.

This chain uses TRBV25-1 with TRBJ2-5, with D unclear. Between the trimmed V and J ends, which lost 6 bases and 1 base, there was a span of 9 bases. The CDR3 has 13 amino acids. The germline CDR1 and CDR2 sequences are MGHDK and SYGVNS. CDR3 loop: CASRFGPQETQYF. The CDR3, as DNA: TGTGCCAGCAGATTCGGGCCCCAAGAGACCCAGTACTTC.

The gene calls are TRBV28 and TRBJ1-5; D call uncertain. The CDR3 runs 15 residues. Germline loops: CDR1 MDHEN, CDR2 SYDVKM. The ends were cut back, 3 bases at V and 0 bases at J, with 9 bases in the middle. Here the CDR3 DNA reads TGTGCCAGCAGTTTCCCCCCTTATAGCAATCAGCCCCAGCATTTT. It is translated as CASSFPPYSNQPQHF.

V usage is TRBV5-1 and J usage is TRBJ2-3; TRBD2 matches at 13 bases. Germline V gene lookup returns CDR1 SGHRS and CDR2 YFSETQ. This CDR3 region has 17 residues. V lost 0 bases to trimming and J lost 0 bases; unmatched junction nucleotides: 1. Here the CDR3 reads CASSLGTSGSSTDTQYF. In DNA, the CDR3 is TGCGCCAGCAGCTTGGGGACTAGCGGGAGTAGCACAGATACGCAGTATTTT.

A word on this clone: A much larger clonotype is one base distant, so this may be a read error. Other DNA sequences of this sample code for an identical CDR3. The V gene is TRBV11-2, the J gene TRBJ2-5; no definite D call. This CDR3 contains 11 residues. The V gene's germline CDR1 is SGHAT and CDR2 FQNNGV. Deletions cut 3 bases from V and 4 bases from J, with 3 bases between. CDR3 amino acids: CASSLAETQYF. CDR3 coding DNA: TGTGCCAGCAGCTTGGCAGAGACCCAGTACTTC.

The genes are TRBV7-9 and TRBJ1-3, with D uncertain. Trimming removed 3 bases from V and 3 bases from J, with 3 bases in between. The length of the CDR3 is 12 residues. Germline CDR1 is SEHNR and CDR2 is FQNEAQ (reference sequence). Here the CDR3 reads CASSFLGNTIYF. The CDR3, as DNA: TGTGCCAGCAGCTTTCTTGGAAACACCATATATTTT.

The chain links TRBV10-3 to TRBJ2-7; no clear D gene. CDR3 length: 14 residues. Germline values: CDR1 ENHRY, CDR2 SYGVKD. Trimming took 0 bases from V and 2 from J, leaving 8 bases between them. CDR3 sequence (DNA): TGTGCCATCAGTGAGTCAGCTTACCCCTACGAGCAGTACTTC. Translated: CAISESAYPYEQYF.

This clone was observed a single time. DNA for the CDR3: TGTGCCAGCAGTGAAGCGCGGTGGGAGCAGTACTTC. As protein: CASSEARWEQYF. The chain carries TRBV2 and TRBJ2-7; D is unresolved. The CDR3 extends over 12 amino acids. V gave up 0 bases and J gave up 7 bases, with 7 bases separating them. Germline V CDR1 and CDR2: SNHLY, FYNNEI.

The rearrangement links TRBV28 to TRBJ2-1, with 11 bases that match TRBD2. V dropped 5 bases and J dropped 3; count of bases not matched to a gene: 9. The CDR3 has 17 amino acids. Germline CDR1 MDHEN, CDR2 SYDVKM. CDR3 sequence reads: CASSARLAGRFYNEQFF. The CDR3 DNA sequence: TGTGCCAGCAGTGCCCGACTAGCGGGGCGATTCTACAATGAGCAGTTCTTC.